The 32 T cell receptor beta chains below were found in one sample sequenced in a study of blood T cell repertoires in COVID-19. Assay: immunoSEQ multiplex PCR; the TCRdb copy retains only in-frame clones and omits some. The sample contains about 140,000 clones, 60% to 85% of which appear only once. The specimen was peripheral blood. These receptors were collected from a man between 50 and 59 years old with acute or convalescent COVID-19.

This clone occurred a few times. The chain couples TRBV11-2 to TRBJ1-3; no firm D call. V was cut by 3 bases and J by 4 bases, with 10 bases left in between. This CDR3 has 14 residues. Germline loops: CDR1 SGHAT, CDR2 FQNNGV. This CDR3 reads CASSFLQSGNTIYF. The CDR3 nucleotides read TGTGCCAGCAGCTTTTTGCAGTCGGGAAACACCATATATTTT.

V gene TRBV6-5 combines with J gene TRBJ1-1; 7 nucleotides align to TRBD1. V dropped 4 bases and J dropped 1; count of bases not matched to a gene: 6. Germline values: CDR1 MNHEY, CDR2 SVGAGI. There are 15 residues in the CDR3. CDR3 in amino acids: CASSLQGPPNTEAFF. In DNA, the CDR3 is TGTGCCAGCAGTTTACAGGGGCCCCCGAACACTGAAGCTTTCTTT.

The CDR3 DNA sequence: TGCGCCAGCGGGGGGACGGACCAAGAGACCCAGTACTTC. Translated: CASGGTDQETQYF. This chain uses TRBV10-1 with TRBJ2-5; D is perhaps TRBD2 (6 bases). Germline V gene lookup returns CDR1 WNHNN and CDR2 SYGVQD (reference sequence). This CDR3 spans 13 amino acids. The V end lost 8 bases, the J end lost 0 bases, and 10 bases lay between the germline ends.

V and J are TRBV4-1 and TRBJ1-3; D remains ambiguous. V lost 1 base to trimming and J lost 1 base, with 17 bases between them. The CDR3 consists of 18 residues. Germline V lookup: CDR1 MGHRA, CDR2 YSYEKL. The CDR3 DNA follows: TGCGCCAGCAGCCAAGTGGGAGTGGGGAGGTTTTCTGGAAACACCATATATTTT. This gives the protein CASSQVGVGRFSGNTIYF.

V gene TRBV5-5 combines with J gene TRBJ1-2, with TRBD1 matching 8 bases. Germline-derived CDR1 and CDR2 are SGHKS and YYEKEE (reference sequence). Losses at the gene ends were 1 base for V and 6 bases for J; bases not matched to a gene: 5. The CDR3 is made up of 14 amino acids. Here the CDR3 reads CASSLTDRADGYTF. The CDR3, as DNA: TGTGCCAGCAGCTTGACGGACAGGGCGGATGGCTACACCTTC.

This chain connects TRBV12-3 or TRBV12-4 to TRBJ1-2; 9 bases agree with TRBD1. V lost 6 bases and J lost 6; bases outside the gene matches: 5. The CDR3 totals 13 residues. Here the CDR3 DNA reads TGTGCCAGCAGCCTTAGACAGGGGGATGGCTACACCTTC. It is translated as CASSLRQGDGYTF.

The rearrangement joins TRBV12-5 to TRBJ1-4; unclear D gene. V lost 5 bases to trimming and J lost 8 bases, with 9 bases between them. This CDR3 contains 12 residues. Germline V gene data show CDR1 as LGHNT and CDR2 as FRNRAP. The CDR3 DNA reads TGTGCTAGTGGTGCCACGAGCGAAAAACTGTTTTTT. Translated, it gives CASGATSEKLFF.

This clone was observed once. This chain joins TRBV3-1 (or the pseudogene TRBV3-2) and TRBJ1-6; 8 positions match TRBD1. V shed 10 bases, J shed 5 bases, and the junction held 4 bases outside the gene matches. CDR3 length: 13 amino acids. The germline V gene has CDR1 LGHDT and CDR2 YNNKEL (reference sequence). The CDR3 is CATQGQDNSPLHF. In DNA form, the CDR3 reads TGTGCCACCCAGGGACAGGATAATTCACCCCTCCACTTT.

The V gene is TRBV10-1, the J gene TRBJ2-7, with 8 bases fitting TRBD1. CDR1 WNHNN and CDR2 SYGVQD come from the germline V gene (reference sequence). The CDR3 length is 14 residues. Unmatched junction bases numbered 8, after V lost 7 bases and J lost 3 bases. The CDR3 spells CASIFRDRLYEQYF. For the CDR3, the DNA is TGCGCCAGCATTTTCCGGGACAGGCTCTACGAGCAGTACTTC.

V gene TRBV19 combines with J gene TRBJ1-4; perhaps TRBD1 as D (5 bases). V lost 5 bases and J 8 bases, leaving 18 bases between the germline ends. Per the germline V gene, CDR1 is LNHDA and CDR2 is SQIVND (reference sequence). CDR3 size: 15 residues. The CDR3: CASSPRSGGMEKLFF. In DNA form, the CDR3 reads TGTGCCAGTAGTCCTCGGTCCGGGGGTATGGAAAAACTGTTTTTT.

V is TRBV9 and J is TRBJ1-2; TRBD1 matches 8 bases. CDR3 length: 14 residues. CDR1 SGDLS and CDR2 YYNGEE come from the germline V gene. After removal of 4 bases from V and 3 bases from J, the junction contained 5 bases not matched to a gene. The CDR3 loop reads CASSRQGLDYGYTF. CDR3 coding DNA: TGTGCCAGCAGCCGACAGGGGTTAGACTATGGCTACACCTTC.

The V call is TRBV2, the J call TRBJ1-5, with a possible D match to TRBD1 (6 bases). Germline values: CDR1 SNHLY, CDR2 FYNNEI. The V end was cut by 4 bases, the J end by 4 bases, with 17 bases between. CDR3 length: 16 residues. CDR3 bases: TGTGCCAGCAGTGCCTCCGGGGGGGCCAAAAATCAGCCCCAGCATTTT. Translating gives CASSASGGAKNQPQHF.

The chain couples TRBV18 to TRBJ1-5, with TRBD1 matching 12 bases. CDR1 and CDR2 (germline): KGHSH, LQKENI. CDR3 length equals 15 residues. The V gene end was trimmed by 6 bases and the J gene end by 4 bases; junction bases not matched to a gene: 4. Here the CDR3 DNA reads TGTGCCAGCTCCGGGACAGGGGGCAGGAATCAGCCCCAGCATTTT. It yields the protein CASSGTGGRNQPQHF.

V and J are TRBV6-5 and TRBJ2-3, with unresolved D. Germline CDR1 is MNHEY and CDR2 is SVGAGI. This CDR3 is built from 15 residues. V was shortened by 6 bases and J by 2 bases, with 15 bases between the two germline ends. The CDR3 nucleotides read TGTGCCAGCAGCTCGACTCTAACTGTCACAGATACGCAGTATTTT. This translates into CASSSTLTVTDTQYF.

J is TRBJ1-5 and V is TRBV6-5; perhaps TRBD1 as D (5 bases). This CDR3 contains 15 residues. Trimming left V 5 bases short and J 6 bases short, with 17 bases between. Germline V gene data show CDR1 as MNHEY and CDR2 as SVGAGI. Here the CDR3 DNA reads TGTGCCAGCAGTCTCACGGCGGGGGTAGGTCAGCCCCAGCATTTT. Translation gives CASSLTAGVGQPQHF.

The gene calls are TRBV10-1 and TRBJ2-1; tentative D call: TRBD1 (5 bases). This CDR3 is 13 amino acids long. Trimming shortened V by 6 bases and J by 3 bases, and 9 bases separated the two germline ends. Germline lookup yields CDR1 WNHNN and CDR2 SYGVQD (reference sequence). The CDR3 DNA follows: TGCGCCAGCAGCCAGGACAACTACAATGAGCAGTTCTTC. Translation gives CASSQDNYNEQFF.

This clone was counted only a few times. CDR3 nucleotide sequence: TGTGCCAGCAGCCAAGTTACGGGGGGCGGGGACAAACTGTTTTTT. It specifies CASSQVTGGGDKLFF. The V gene is TRBV3-1 (or the pseudogene TRBV3-2), the J gene TRBJ1-4, with D maybe TRBD1 (6 bases). The germline V gene has CDR1 LGHDT and CDR2 YNNKEL (reference sequence). Trimming took off 1 base at V and 11 bases at J, with 17 bases between the two ends. This CDR3 is built from 15 residues.

The chain joins TRBV6-5 to TRBJ1-1; tentatively, D is TRBD1 (5 bases). The CDR3 consists of 12 residues. CDR1 and CDR2 from the germline V gene are MNHEY and SVGAGI. Trimming took off 7 bases at V and 10 bases at J, with 16 bases between the two ends. The CDR3 nucleotides are TGTGCCAGCACCGTCGGAACGGGGGGAGCTTTCTTT. The encoded protein is CASTVGTGGAFF.

The genes are TRBV15 and TRBJ1-1; 9 bases line up with TRBD1. J lost 11 bases, V lost 1 base, and 17 bases had no gene match. The V gene's germline CDR1 is LNHNV and CDR2 YYDKDF (reference sequence). CDR3 length: 17 amino acids. CDR3 sequence: CATSRGLLPGTGRTAFF. In DNA, the CDR3 is TGTGCCACCAGCAGAGGGCTCCTCCCTGGGACAGGGCGAACGGCTTTCTTT.

The chain has TRBV28 and TRBJ2-1, with 8 bases aligning to TRBD1. Looked up from germline, CDR1 is MDHEN and CDR2 is SYDVKM. After removal of 7 bases from V and 2 bases from J, the junction contained 4 bases not matched to a gene. The CDR3 is 14 amino acids. This CDR3 reads CASTDRVAYNEQFF. CDR3 nucleotides: TGTGCCAGCACGGACAGGGTGGCCTACAATGAGCAGTTCTTC.

This clone was recorded once. The V call is TRBV20-1, the J call TRBJ2-7; D is perhaps TRBD1 (6 bases). The CDR3 is 11 residues long. CDR1 DFQATT and CDR2 SNEGSKA come from the germline V gene (reference sequence). The germline V and J ends were trimmed by 6 bases and 3 bases, with 9 bases remaining between them. The DNA of the CDR3 is TGCAGTGCCCGAGGGGGCTACGAGCAGTACTTC. Amino acids: CSARGGYEQYF.

J is TRBJ1-3 and V is TRBV5-1, with unresolved D. The length of the CDR3 is 14 residues. Germline V gene sequence: CDR1 SGHRS, CDR2 YFSETQ. The germline V and J ends were trimmed by 0 bases and 0 bases, with 4 bases remaining between them. CDR3: CASSLASSGNTIYF. CDR3 nucleotide sequence: TGCGCCAGCAGCTTGGCCAGCTCTGGAAACACCATATATTTT.

J is TRBJ2-5 and V is TRBV6-6; TRBD2 is a possible D gene (7 bases). CDR1 and CDR2 (germline): MNHNY, SVGAGI (reference sequence). CDR3 length: 14 amino acids. V lost 6 bases and J lost 7, with 18 bases in between. DNA of the CDR3: TGTGCCAGCAGACAGGGAGGGGATTCCGGGACCCAGTACTTC. It specifies CASRQGGDSGTQYF.

This clone has just one count. CDR3 protein: CASSTGQGSYNEQFF. The CDR3 coding sequence is TGTGCCAGCAGTACTGGACAGGGATCCTACAATGAGCAGTTCTTC. V is TRBV6-5 and J is TRBJ2-1; TRBD1 matches 8 bases. Germline assignment: CDR1 MNHEY and CDR2 SVGAGI. The V gene end was trimmed by 5 bases and the J gene end by 1 base; junction bases not matched to a gene: 4. This CDR3 region has 15 residues.

The chain has TRBV29-1 and TRBJ1-4, with 7 bases aligning to TRBD1. Germline CDR1 SQVTM, CDR2 ANQGSEA. The V gene end was trimmed by 3 bases and the J gene end by 3 bases; junction bases not matched to a gene: 4. The CDR3 has 14 residues. The CDR3 region has the DNA TGCAGCGTTGACCAGACAGGGTCTAATGAAAAACTGTTTTTT. Its protein is CSVDQTGSNEKLFF.

V and J are TRBV19 and TRBJ1-1, with no clear D. V lost 6 bases and J lost 5, with 10 bases in between. The CDR3 spans 12 residues. Germline values: CDR1 LNHDA, CDR2 SQIVND (reference sequence). CDR3: CASSLRGTEAFF. The CDR3 region has the DNA TGTGCCAGTAGCCTCCGGGGTACTGAAGCTTTCTTT.

The chain is built from TRBV11-2 and TRBJ1-2; D unresolved. This CDR3 has 14 amino acids. CDR1 and CDR2 from the germline V gene are SGHAT and FQNNGV. V dropped 4 bases and J dropped 1 base, with 10 bases sitting between them. CDR3 bases: TGTGCCAGCAGCTCTCGACTCGTTAACTATGGCTACACCTTC. This translates into CASSSRLVNYGYTF. The full variable domain, its missing parts supplied by reference TRBV11-2 and TRBJ1-2, is EAGVAQSPRYKIIEKRQSVAFWCNPISGHATLYWYQQILGQGPKLLIQFQNNGVVDDSQLPKDRFSAERLKGVDSTLKIQPAKLEDSAVYLCASSSRLVNYGYTFGSGTRLTVV.

Comments on this clone: This may stem from a read error, because a much larger clone lies one nucleotide away. V is TRBV6-5 and J is TRBJ1-3, with D unresolved. This CDR3 has 12 residues. Trimming pared 7 bases from V and 0 bases from J, leaving 4 bases between. The germline gives CDR1 MNHEY, CDR2 SVGAGI. For the CDR3, the DNA is TGTGCCAGCACCATCTCTGGAAACACCATATATTTT. It translates to CASTISGNTIYF.

This clone turned up a few times. J is TRBJ1-3 and V is TRBV7-9, with no clear D. CDR3 length: 17 residues. Germline CDR1 is SEHNR and CDR2 is FQNEAQ (reference sequence). V lost 5 bases and J lost 2, with 19 bases in between. The CDR3 DNA is TGTGCCAGCAGCCCGTGGGTGCGCAGCGAGACTGGAAACACCATATATTTT. Amino acids: CASSPWVRSETGNTIYF.

This clone was recorded a few times. J is TRBJ1-1 and V is TRBV12-3 or TRBV12-4; TRBD1 matches at 10 bases. This CDR3 is built from 13 residues. The V and J ends lost 2 bases and 9 bases, in that order; junction bases with no gene match: 3. The CDR3 nucleotides read TGTGCCAGCAGTTTAAGGACAGGGGGGAAAGCTTTCTTT. This gives the protein CASSLRTGGKAFF.

V is TRBV30 and J is TRBJ1-3; possible D gene TRBD1, 6 bases. V was shortened by 1 base and J by 4 bases, with 17 bases between the two germline ends. The CDR3 covers 16 residues. Germline V gene data show CDR1 as GTSNPN and CDR2 as SVGIG (reference sequence). CDR3 sequence: CAWSDPQGMVGNTIYF. CDR3 coding DNA: TGTGCCTGGAGTGACCCTCAGGGGATGGTCGGAAACACCATATATTTT.

This clone is a singleton in its sample. V is TRBV27 and J is TRBJ2-7, with TRBD2 identical over 7 bases. V shed 3 bases, J shed 4 bases, and the junction held 9 bases outside the gene matches. CDR1 is MNHEY and CDR2 is SMNVEV in the germline V gene (reference sequence). This CDR3 is 15 amino acids long. CDR3 sequence (DNA): TGTGCCAGCAGTTTCTTGAAACTAGCGAATTACGAGCAGTACTTC. This codes for CASSFLKLANYEQYF.